This is a list of T cell receptor beta chains from one sample in a study of T cell responses to AZD1222 COVID-19 vaccine. Some clones are missing from TCRdb's copy, which holds only in-frame ones; the method was immunoSEQ multiplex PCR. Altogether 90,000 to 120,000 clones are present, about 90% being singletons, with the ten largest covering over 3.5%. Source: peripheral blood, taken on day 0 of AZD1222 vaccination. These receptors came from an adult in good health. The CDR3 runs from the conserved cysteine through the conserved F or W. The order of the fields is D gene, J gene, clone size, V gene, CDR3 DNA, CDR3 protein. The D gene is left open where the match is weak. The size entry is marked missing in some rows and otherwise reads once, few, many or a size class.

NA,TRBJ1-3,NA,TRBV5-8,TGTGCCAGCAGCTTGGGGCGTAATGGAAACACCATATATTTT,CASSLGRNGNTIYF
TRBD2,TRBJ2-3,NA,TRBV7-3,TGTGCCAGCAGCTTAAATGGCGGGGGGATGACAGATACGCAGTATTTT,CASSLNGGGMTDTQYF
NA,TRBJ1-1,once,TRBV6-5,TGTGCCAGCAGTTACGCCGAGGGTGAAGCTTTCTTT,CASSYAEGEAFF
NA,TRBJ2-7,NA,TRBV7-2,TGTGCCAGCAGCTTAGCCCCCCGGGTCCGCGAGCAGTACTTC,CASSLAPRVREQYF
NA,TRBJ2-2,NA,TRBV12-3/TRBV12-4,TGTGCCAGCAGTTTAGGCAACACCGGGGAGCTGTTTTTT,CASSLGNTGELFF
TRBD1,TRBJ1-5,once,TRBV2,TGTGCCAGAAACGTACCCGATTGGGACAGGGTAAGTCAGCCCCAGCATTTT,CARNVPDWDRVSQPQHF
NA,TRBJ2-3,NA,TRBV19,TGTGCCAGTAGTTCCCGGACAAAGAGCACAGATACGCAGTATTTT,CASSSRTKSTDTQYF
NA,TRBJ1-1,once,TRBV19,TGTGCCAGTAGCATGCAGGGCGCGAACACTGAAGCTTTCTTT,CASSMQGANTEAFF
TRBD1,TRBJ2-1,NA,TRBV7-6,TGTGCCAGCAGCCAAGGCCCGGGACAGGGGGTTGAGCAGTTCTTC,CASSQGPGQGVEQFF
NA,TRBJ2-1,NA,TRBV5-1,TGCGCCAGCATTCGGGGATGGGGGCATGAGCAGTTCTTC,CASIRGWGHEQFF
NA,TRBJ2-7,NA,TRBV11-3,TGTGCCAGCAGCTCCATGGACGGTCCCTACGAGCAGTACTTC,CASSSMDGPYEQYF
TRBD1,TRBJ1-6,NA,TRBV9,TGTGCCAGCAGTACCGGGACAGGGGACGCCGCGGGGATTTCACCCCTCCACTTT,CASSTGTGDAAGISPLHF
NA,TRBJ2-7,NA,TRBV5-6,TGTGCCAGCATCTTCCAGGGCTCGAAGTCCGACGAGCAGTACTTC,CASIFQGSKSDEQYF
NA,TRBJ1-5,NA,TRBV7-2,TGTGCCAGCAGCTTAGGGGGGGCAGGCAATCAGCCCCAGCATTTT,CASSLGGAGNQPQHF
NA,TRBJ1-3,NA,TRBV5-1,TGCGCCAGCAGCCCTACGACGGCAGCATCTTCTGGAAACACCATATATTTT,CASSPTTAASSGNTIYF
TRBD2,TRBJ2-3,NA,TRBV4-1,TGCGCCAGCAGCTACGGACTAGCGGGGGCGACAGATACGCAGTATTTT,CASSYGLAGATDTQYF
NA,TRBJ1-2,NA,TRBV9,TGTGCCAGCAGCGTAGCTTTCCAGGGGCGATCGTATGGCTACACCTTC,CASSVAFQGRSYGYTF
NA,TRBJ2-3,once,TRBV7-8,TGTGCCAGCAGCGTTGGGAGAGACCTGCGCACAGATACGCAGTATTTT,CASSVGRDLRTDTQYF
NA,TRBJ1-5,few,TRBV15,TGTGCCACCAGCAGAGATGCGGGGGCCAATCAGCCCCAGCATTTT,CATSRDAGANQPQHF
TRBD1,TRBJ2-7,NA,TRBV20-1,TGCAGTGCTAGTACAGGGGTCGACGAGCAGTACTTC,CSASTGVDEQYF
TRBD1,TRBJ2-1,few,TRBV7-2,TGTGCCAGCAGCTCCTCCGGGACAGGGATCAATGAGCAGTTCTTC,CASSSSGTGINEQFF
NA,TRBJ1-4,once,TRBV6-5,TGTGCCAGCAGTTATCGAGGGCCAACTAATGAAAAACTGTTTTTT,CASSYRGPTNEKLFF
TRBD1,TRBJ2-1,NA,TRBV24-1,TGTGCCACCAGTGATTTCAGCCGGGACAGGCAGTTCTTC,CATSDFSRDRQFF
NA,TRBJ2-1,NA,TRBV9,TGTGCCAGCAGCGTAGATGGGGGCGGTAGTGAGCAGTTCTTC,CASSVDGGGSEQFF
NA,TRBJ1-1,NA,TRBV19,TGTGCCAGTAGGGTTTCGGACAGCCTATTAATGAACACTGAAGCTTTCTTT,CASRVSDSLLMNTEAFF
NA,TRBJ2-5,NA,TRBV7-9,TGTGCCAGCAGCATGGACTTCCGGCAAGAGACCCAGTACTTC,CASSMDFRQETQYF
NA,TRBJ2-4,NA,TRBV5-8,TGTGCCAGCCCGAGGTCGGGTGCTCTAAAAAACATTCAGTACTTC,CASPRSGALKNIQYF
NA,TRBJ2-1,NA,TRBV12-3/TRBV12-4,TGTGCCAGCAGTCGCCGAGAGCAGTTCTTC,CASSRREQFF
TRBD1,TRBJ1-2,NA,TRBV5-1,TGCGCCAGCAGCTCGACAGGGGGCTACTATGGCTACACCTTC,CASSSTGGYYGYTF